Sequencing of this TCR beta chain was carried out in a study of T cells after yellow fever vaccination. Study overall: SMART-Seq v4 Ultra Low Input prepared libraries from low-cell fractions.

This CDR3 is 15 amino acids long. The V and J ends lost 6 bases and 0 bases respectively, with 14 bases between them. From germline, CDR1 is SGDLS and CDR2 YYNGEE. This clonotype occurred a few times. Its matching antigen is unknown. The 5'RACE template-switching step produced TCR cDNA and added a universal primer site and UMIs. TCRdb itself ran the 5' RACE reads through MiXCR, one entry per CDR3 protein. The data contain roughly 330,000 distinct CDR3 sequences, around 6.8% of them seen just once; the ten biggest clones take up around 17%. Findings and limits, study-wide: Abundant clonotypes from the bulk population could contaminate FACS-sorted repertoires.

The chain links TRBV9 to TRBJ2-3; weak D call: TRBD1 (7 bases). This sequence originates from a man between 18 and 29 years old who received the YFV17D yellow fever vaccine. The sample consisted of PBMCs, taken roughly seven weeks after the first yellow fever vaccination. This CDR3 is CASTLTGRSTDTQYF. The CDR3 bases are TGTGCCAGCACCTTGACAGGGAGGAGCACAGATACGCAGTATTTT.